The present entry profiles one T cell receptor (beta chain) with its context. Its antigen remains unknown. V lost 5 bases, J lost 9 bases, and 14 bases lay in between. The CDR3 contains 13 residues. Germline CDR1 MNHNS, CDR2 SASEGT. Clones were sequenced by immunoSEQ multiplex PCR, and TCRdb holds only the in-frame ones, with some missing. The sample has some 160,000 clones; roughly 86% are singletons. The record originates from a study of cytotoxic CD8 clonotypes in ibrutinib-treated CLL. Findings of the study overall: Against age-matched healthy donors, baseline clonality ran higher and tracked circulating CD8+ T-cell counts.

This chain links TRBV6-1 with TRBJ2-1; D is perhaps TRBD1 (6 bases). The origin of this receptor is a human donor with chronic lymphocytic leukemia. This specimen consisted of PBMCs, obtained after 12 months of ibrutinib treatment. The CDR3 DNA sequence: TGTGCCAGCAGTCAATACAGGGTTGGTGAGCAGTTCTTC. Amino acids: CASSQYRVGEQFF.